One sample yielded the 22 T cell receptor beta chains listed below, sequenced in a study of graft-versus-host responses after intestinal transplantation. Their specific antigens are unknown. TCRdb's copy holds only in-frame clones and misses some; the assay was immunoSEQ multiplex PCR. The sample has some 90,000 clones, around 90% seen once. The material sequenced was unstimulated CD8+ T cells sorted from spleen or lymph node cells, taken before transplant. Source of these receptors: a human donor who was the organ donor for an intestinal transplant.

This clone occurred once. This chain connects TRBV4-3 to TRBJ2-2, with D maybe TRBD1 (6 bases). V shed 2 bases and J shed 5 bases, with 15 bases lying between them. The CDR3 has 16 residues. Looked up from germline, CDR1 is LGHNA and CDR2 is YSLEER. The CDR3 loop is CASSQTPGHLTGELFF. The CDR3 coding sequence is TGCGCCAGCAGCCAAACCCCGGGACACCTTACCGGGGAGCTGTTTTTT.

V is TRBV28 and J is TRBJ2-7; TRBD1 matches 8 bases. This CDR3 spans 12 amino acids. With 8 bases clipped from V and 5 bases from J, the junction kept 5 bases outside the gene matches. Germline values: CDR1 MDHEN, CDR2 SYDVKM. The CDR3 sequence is CASAGQDHEQYF. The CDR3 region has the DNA TGTGCCAGCGCGGGACAGGATCACGAGCAGTACTTC.

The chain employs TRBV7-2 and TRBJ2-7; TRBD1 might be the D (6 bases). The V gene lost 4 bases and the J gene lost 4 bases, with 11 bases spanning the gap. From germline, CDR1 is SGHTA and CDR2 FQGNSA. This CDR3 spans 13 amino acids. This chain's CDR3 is CASSSDRRYEQYF. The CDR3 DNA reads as TGTGCCAGCAGCTCCGACAGGCGGTACGAGCAGTACTTC.

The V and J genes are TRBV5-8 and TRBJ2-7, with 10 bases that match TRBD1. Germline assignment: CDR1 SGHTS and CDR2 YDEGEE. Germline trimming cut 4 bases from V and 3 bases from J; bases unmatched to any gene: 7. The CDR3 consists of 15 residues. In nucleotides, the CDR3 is TGTGCCAGCAGCCTGACAGGGGGCGACGGCTACGAGCAGTACTTC. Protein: CASSLTGGDGYEQYF.

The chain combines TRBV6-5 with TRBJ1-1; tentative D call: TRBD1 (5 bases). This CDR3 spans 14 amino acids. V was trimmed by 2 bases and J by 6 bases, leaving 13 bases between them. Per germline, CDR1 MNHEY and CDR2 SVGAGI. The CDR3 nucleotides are TGTGCCAGCAGTTACCCCGATCGGGGGGCTGAAGCTTTCTTT. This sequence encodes CASSYPDRGAEAFF.

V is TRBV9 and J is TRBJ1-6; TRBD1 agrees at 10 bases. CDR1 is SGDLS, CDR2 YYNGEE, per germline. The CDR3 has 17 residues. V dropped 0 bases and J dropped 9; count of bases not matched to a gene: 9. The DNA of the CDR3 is TGTGCCAGCAGCGTAGCCCGGTCCCGGGACAGGGGTTCACCCCTCCACTTT. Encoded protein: CASSVARSRDRGSPLHF.

This CDR3 is CACDGRGGRVKTQYF. The CDR3 nucleotides are TGTGCCTGCGATGGAAGGGGGGGCCGAGTAAAGACCCAGTACTTC. This chain connects TRBV30 to TRBJ2-5; TRBD2 might be the D (7 bases). Germline CDR1 and CDR2: GTSNPN and SVGIG (reference sequence). V was trimmed by 6 bases and J by 6 bases, leaving 23 bases between them. The CDR3 consists of 15 residues.

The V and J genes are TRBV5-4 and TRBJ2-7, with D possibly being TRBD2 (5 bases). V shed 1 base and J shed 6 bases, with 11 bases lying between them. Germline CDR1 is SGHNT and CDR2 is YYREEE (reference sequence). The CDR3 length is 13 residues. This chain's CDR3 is CASSLTTGSEQYF. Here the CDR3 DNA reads TGTGCCAGCAGCTTGACAACGGGGTCCGAGCAGTACTTC.

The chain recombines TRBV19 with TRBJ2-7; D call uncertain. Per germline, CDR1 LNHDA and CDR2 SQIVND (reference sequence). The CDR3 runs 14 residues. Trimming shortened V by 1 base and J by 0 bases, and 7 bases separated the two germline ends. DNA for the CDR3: TGTGCCAGTAGTATAGTGTCCTACTCCTACGAGCAGTACTTC. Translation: CASSIVSYSYEQYF.

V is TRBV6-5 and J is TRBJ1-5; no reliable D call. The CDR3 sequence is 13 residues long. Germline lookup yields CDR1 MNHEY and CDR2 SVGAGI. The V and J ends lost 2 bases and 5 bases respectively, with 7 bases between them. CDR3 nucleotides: TGTGCCAGCAGTTACAGTGGAGATCAGCCCCAGCATTTT. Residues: CASSYSGDQPQHF.

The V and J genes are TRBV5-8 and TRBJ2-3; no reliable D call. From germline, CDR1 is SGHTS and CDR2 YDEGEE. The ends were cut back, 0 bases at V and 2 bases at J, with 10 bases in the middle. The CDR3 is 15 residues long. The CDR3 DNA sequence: TGTGCCAGCAGCTTGGCTAGGCCACACACAGATACGCAGTATTTT. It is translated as CASSLARPHTDTQYF. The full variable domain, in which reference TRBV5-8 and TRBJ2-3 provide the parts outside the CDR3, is EAGVTQSPTHLIKTRGQQATLRCSPISGHTSVYWYQQALGLGLQFLLWYDEGEERNRGNFPPRFSGRQFPNYSSELNVNALELEDSALYLCASSLARPHTDTQYFGPGTRLTVL.

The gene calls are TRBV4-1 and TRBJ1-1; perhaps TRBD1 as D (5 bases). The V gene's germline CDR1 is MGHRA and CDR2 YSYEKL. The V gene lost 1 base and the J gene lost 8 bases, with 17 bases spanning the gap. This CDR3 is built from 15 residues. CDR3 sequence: CASSQGPGELSEAFF. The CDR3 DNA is TGCGCCAGCAGCCAAGGTCCGGGGGAGTTGTCAGAAGCTTTCTTT.

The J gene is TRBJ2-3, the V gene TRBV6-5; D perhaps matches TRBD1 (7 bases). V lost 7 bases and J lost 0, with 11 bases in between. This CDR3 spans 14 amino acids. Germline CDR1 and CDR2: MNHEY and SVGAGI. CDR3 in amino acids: CASTGGLSTDTQYF. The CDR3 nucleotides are TGTGCCAGCACAGGGGGGCTGAGCACAGATACGCAGTATTTT.

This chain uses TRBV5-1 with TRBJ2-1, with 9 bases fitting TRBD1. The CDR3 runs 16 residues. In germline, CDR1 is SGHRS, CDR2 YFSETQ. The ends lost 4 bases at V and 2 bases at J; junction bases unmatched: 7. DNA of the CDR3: TGCGCCAGCAGCCTACAGGGGGCCACGGCCTACAATGAGCAGTTCTTC. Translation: CASSLQGATAYNEQFF. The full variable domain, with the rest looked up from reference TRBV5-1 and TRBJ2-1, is KAGVTQTPRYLIKTRGQQVTLSCSPISGHRSVSWYQQTPGQGLQFLFEYFSETQRNKGNFPGRFSGRQFSNSRSEMNVSTLELGDSALYLCASSLQGATAYNEQFFGPGTRLTVL.

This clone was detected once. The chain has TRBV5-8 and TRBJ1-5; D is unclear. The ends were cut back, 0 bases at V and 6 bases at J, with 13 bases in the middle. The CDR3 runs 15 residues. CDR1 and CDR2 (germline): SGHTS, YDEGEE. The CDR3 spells CASSLARARGQPQHF. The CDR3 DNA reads TGTGCCAGCAGCTTGGCTCGGGCGCGGGGTCAGCCCCAGCATTTT.

The CDR3 here is CASSDATGREQFF. In nucleotides, the CDR3 is TGTGCCAGCAGCGACGCAACAGGGAGAGAACAGTTCTTC. V is TRBV7-3 and J is TRBJ2-1, with D possibly TRBD1 on 6 matching bases. V was pared by 5 bases and J by 13 bases, with 18 bases between. The germline V gene encodes CDR1 SGHTA and CDR2 FQGTGA. The CDR3 sequence is 13 residues long.

In nucleotides, the CDR3 is TGTGCCAGTAGTCCCTTCGTGGGCTTCAATCAGCCCCAGCATTTT. Translated, it gives CASSPFVGFNQPQHF. The chain combines TRBV19 with TRBJ1-5, with D unclear. V lost 5 bases and J 3 bases, leaving 14 bases between the germline ends. Germline lookup yields CDR1 LNHDA and CDR2 SQIVND (reference sequence). This CDR3 contains 15 residues.

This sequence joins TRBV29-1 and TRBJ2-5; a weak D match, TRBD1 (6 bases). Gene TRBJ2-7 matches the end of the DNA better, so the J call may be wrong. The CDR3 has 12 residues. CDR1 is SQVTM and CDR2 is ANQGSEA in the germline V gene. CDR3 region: CSVRTVSYEQYF. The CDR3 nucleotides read TGCAGCGTACGGACAGTCTCCTACGAGCAGTACTTC.

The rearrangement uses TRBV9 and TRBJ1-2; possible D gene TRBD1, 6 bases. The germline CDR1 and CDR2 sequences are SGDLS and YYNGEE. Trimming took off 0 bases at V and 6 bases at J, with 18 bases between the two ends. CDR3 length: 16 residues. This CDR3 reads CASSVAGGGSRHGYTF. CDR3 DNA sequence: TGTGCCAGCAGCGTAGCGGGAGGGGGGTCGCGTCATGGCTACACCTTC.

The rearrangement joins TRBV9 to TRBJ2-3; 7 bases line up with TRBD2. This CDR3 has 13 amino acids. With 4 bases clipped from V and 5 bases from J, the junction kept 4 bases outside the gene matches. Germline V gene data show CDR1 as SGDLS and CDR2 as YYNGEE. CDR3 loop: CASSLTGGDTQYF. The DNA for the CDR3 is TGTGCCAGCAGCTTGACGGGGGGAGATACGCAGTATTTT.

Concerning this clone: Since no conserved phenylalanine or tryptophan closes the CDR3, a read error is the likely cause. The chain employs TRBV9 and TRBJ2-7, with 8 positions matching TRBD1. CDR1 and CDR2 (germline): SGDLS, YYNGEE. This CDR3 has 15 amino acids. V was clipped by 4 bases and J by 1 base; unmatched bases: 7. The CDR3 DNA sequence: TGTGCCAGCAGCCCAGGGGGCATGGGGTCCTACGAGCAGTACCTC. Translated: CASSPGGMGSYEQYL.

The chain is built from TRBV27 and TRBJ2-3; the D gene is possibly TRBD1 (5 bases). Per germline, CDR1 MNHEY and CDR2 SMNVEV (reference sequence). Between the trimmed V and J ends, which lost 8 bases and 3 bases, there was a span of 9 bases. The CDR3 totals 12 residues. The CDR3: CASGRQTDTQYF. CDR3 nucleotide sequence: TGTGCCAGCGGTAGACAGACAGATACGCAGTATTTT.